This TCR beta chain is from a study of T cell clonotyping in hematopoietic cell transplantation. The CDR3 runs to 12 residues. V lost 8 bases and J lost 5, with 12 bases in between. Germline assignment: CDR1 KGHSH and CDR2 LQKENI. Some clones are missing from TCRdb's copy, which holds only in-frame ones; the method was immunoSEQ multiplex PCR. The sample has thousands of clones; 66% are singletons. The chain links TRBV18 to TRBJ2-5; possibly TRBD1 for D (6 bases). This clonotype originated in a male patient between 45 and 60 years old who had an allogeneic stem cell transplant from an unrelated donor, so the T cells may come from the graft donor. Some clones in this sample may be carry-over from other donors' samples. Source: PBMCs, taken 180 days after allogeneic stem cell transplant. The CDR3 region has the DNA TGTGCCAGCCGACAGGTTTTGGAGACCCAGTACTTC. Translated, it gives CASRQVLETQYF.